This note documents a single T cell receptor (beta chain) sequence. Assay: immunoSEQ multiplex PCR; the TCRdb copy retains only in-frame clones and omits some. The table lists over a million clones, approximately 80% of them singletons. Splitting the CD4+ cells yielded a CD45RA+ naive subset and a CD45RA-negative memory subset. The sample comes from a study of shared clonotypes between healthy human individuals. Across the study: The plates for each donor numbered three CD4 naive, three CD4 memory, two CD8 naive and one CD8 memory.

This CDR3 spans 14 amino acids. V gave up 6 bases and J gave up 2 bases; unmatched junction bases: 4. CDR1 and CDR2 (germline): MDHEN, SYDVKM. Sequencing used memory CD4+ T cells from PBMCs. This sample's subset: CD45RA-negative fraction. This TCR was recovered from a man aged 18 to 30 in good health. Some clones in this sample may be carry-over from other donors' samples. The V call is TRBV28, the J call TRBJ2-7, with 10 bases identical to TRBD2. CDR3: CASRSSGRTYEQYF. CDR3 bases: TGTGCCAGCAGATCTAGCGGGAGAACCTACGAGCAGTACTTC.